This T cell receptor (beta chain) was sequenced during a study of siplizumab effects on memory and regulatory T cells. Notes on the study in general: Alloreactive CD4+ clones that could be mapped were on average 68.8% Treg-derived with siplizumab, against about 25% in controls. Alloreactive sequences that could be traced to unstimulated CD4+ memory cells showed a significant reduction under siplizumab. Assignment of a naive or memory phenotype failed for roughly 75-97% of the proliferating CD4+ or CD8+ clones.

Trimming took 2 bases from V and 3 from J; bases not matched to a gene: 7. Germline assignment: CDR1 PRHDT and CDR2 FYEKMQ (reference sequence). The CDR3 has 17 residues. Profiling relied on immunoSEQ multiplex PCR, and the TCRdb table lists in-frame clones only, not all of them. Of around 99,000 clones listed, around 92% are singletons. Regarding this clone: Its antigen is undetermined.

The sequence was collected from a human donor in good health. This chain uses TRBV13 with TRBJ2-7; 13 positions agree with TRBD2. The sample was Tregs sorted from blood. In DNA, the CDR3 is TGTGCCAGCAGCTTAAGGGGACTAGCGGGAACGGTCTACGAGCAGTACTTC. This translates into CASSLRGLAGTVYEQYF.